This T cell receptor (beta chain) was identified in a study of blood T cell repertoires in COVID-19. The overall study: COVID-19 samples from acute and convalescent phases originated in the United States, Italy and Spain.

Repertoires were generated with immunoSEQ multiplex PCR, while TCRdb's copy carries only in-frame clones and drops some. Here the sample spans 150,000 to 180,000 clones, around 83% being singletons. The CDR3 has 12 residues. J lost 10 bases, V lost 6 bases, and 5 bases had no gene match. Germline V lookup: CDR1 SGHTA, CDR2 FQGNSA. The chain carries TRBV7-2 and TRBJ1-1, with TRBD1 matching 10 bases. The receptor comes from a woman aged 55-70 years with COVID-19, enrolled during active disease. The specimen was peripheral blood. The CDR3 region is CASRWTGGRAFF. In DNA, the CDR3 is TGTGCCAGCAGGTGGACAGGGGGAAGAGCTTTCTTT.